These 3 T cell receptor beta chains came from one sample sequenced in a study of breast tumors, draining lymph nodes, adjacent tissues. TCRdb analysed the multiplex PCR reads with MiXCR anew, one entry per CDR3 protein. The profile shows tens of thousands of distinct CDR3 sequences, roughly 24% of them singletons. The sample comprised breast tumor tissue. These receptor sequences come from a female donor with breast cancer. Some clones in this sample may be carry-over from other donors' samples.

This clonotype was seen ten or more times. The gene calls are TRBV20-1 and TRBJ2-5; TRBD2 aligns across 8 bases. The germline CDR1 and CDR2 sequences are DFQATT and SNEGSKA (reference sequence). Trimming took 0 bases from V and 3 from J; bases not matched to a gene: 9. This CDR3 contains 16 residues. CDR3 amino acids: CSARDSGLDGKETQYF. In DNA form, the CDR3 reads TGCAGTGCTAGAGACTCGGGACTAGACGGTAAAGAGACCCAGTACTTC.

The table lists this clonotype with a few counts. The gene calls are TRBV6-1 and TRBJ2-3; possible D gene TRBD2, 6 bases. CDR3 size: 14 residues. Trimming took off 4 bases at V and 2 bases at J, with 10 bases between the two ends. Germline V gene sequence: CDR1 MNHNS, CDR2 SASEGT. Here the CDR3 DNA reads TGTGCCAGCAGTGTGCTAGCGCACACAGATACGCAGTATTTT. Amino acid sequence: CASSVLAHTDTQYF.

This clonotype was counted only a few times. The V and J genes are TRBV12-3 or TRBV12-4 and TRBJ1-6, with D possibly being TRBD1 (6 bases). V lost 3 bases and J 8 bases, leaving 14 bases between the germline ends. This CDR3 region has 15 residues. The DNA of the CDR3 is TGTGCCAGCAGTTTGGGGGGCGCTTGGGATTCACCCCTCCACTTT. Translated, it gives CASSLGGAWDSPLHF.